Below, 10 T cell receptor beta chains from the same sample are listed, as sequenced in a study of T-cell reconstitution after alpha-beta-depleted transplantation in children. Preparation of the TCRbeta library used unique molecular identifiers. TCRdb fed the PCR reads into MiXCR, producing one record per CDR3 protein. Here the sample spans about 580,000 distinct CDR3 sequences, roughly 27% being singletons. This material consisted of PBMCs, taken before TCRalphabeta/CD19-depleted stem cell transplant. The receptors here all came from a boy under two years old with Wiskott-Aldrich syndrome, due to receive a stem cell transplant.

The chain combines TRBV12-5 with TRBJ2-3; TRBD2 might be the D (6 bases). This CDR3 spans 15 amino acids. Trimming removed 8 bases from V and 2 bases from J, with 17 bases in between. Per germline, CDR1 LGHNT and CDR2 FRNRAP. The CDR3 DNA reads TGTGCTAGTTCTCACGGGAGAGATGACACAGATACGCAGTATTTT. This gives the protein CASSHGRDDTDTQYF.

A note on this clonotype: Its ends do not fully match the called genes, so a read error is possible. The rearrangement uses TRBV20-1 and TRBJ1-6, with D unclear. CDR1 is DFQATT, CDR2 SNEGSKA, per germline (reference sequence). The CDR3 contains 16 residues. The CDR3 protein is CSARAARNRYSSPLHF. The CDR3 DNA is TGCAGTGCTAGAGCCGCCAGGAATCGTTATAGTTCACCCCTCCACTTT.

This clonotype was counted between two and nine times. The chain links TRBV5-5 to TRBJ2-3, with 7 nucleotides matching TRBD2. The J segment lost 4 bases and the V segment lost 0 bases, leaving 14 bases of the junction unmatched. The CDR3 covers 18 residues. Per the germline V gene, CDR1 is SGHKS and CDR2 is YYEKEE (reference sequence). The CDR3 DNA follows: TGTGCCAGCAGCTTGGCCAGATTTGGGGGAGGGCCGCCAGATACGCAGTATTTT. It is translated as CASSLARFGGGPPDTQYF.

The rearrangement uses TRBV3-1 and TRBJ2-7; possible D gene TRBD2, 6 bases. Trimming stripped 4 bases from V and 3 bases from J, with 16 bases between. CDR3 length: 15 amino acids. Per the germline V gene, CDR1 is LGHDT and CDR2 is YNNKEL (reference sequence). For the CDR3, the DNA is TGTGCCAGCAGCCTCGCGGGACGTTCCTACTACGAGCAGTACTTC. Encoded protein: CASSLAGRSYYEQYF.

This clonotype was observed many times. The rearrangement links TRBV12-3 or TRBV12-4 to TRBJ2-4, with 9 bases matching TRBD1. The CDR3 is 20 amino acids. The V and J ends lost 4 bases and 2 bases, in that order; junction bases with no gene match: 18. The CDR3 nucleotides are TGTGCCAGCAGTTCTTGGGGGACAGGGAGGAAAGTAGGGACCAAAAACATTCAGTACTTC. Translating it yields CASSSWGTGRKVGTKNIQYF.

Comment on this clonotype: Its ends do not fully match the called genes, so a read error is possible. This chain joins TRBV10-2 and TRBJ2-1, with TRBD2 matching 7 bases. Per the germline V gene, CDR1 is WSHSY and CDR2 is SAAADI. This CDR3 has 15 amino acids. The CDR3: CASSESSGTYNEQFF. In nucleotides, the CDR3 is TGCGCCAGCAGTGAGTCGAGCGGGACCTATAATGAGCAGTTCTTC.

The CDR3 DNA sequence: TGCAGTGCTAGAGATGGGCCCCCAAGCTACGAGCAGTACTTC. Its protein product is CSARDGPPSYEQYF. The chain is built from TRBV20-1 and TRBJ2-7; D is unresolved. Germline V gene data show CDR1 as DFQATT and CDR2 as SNEGSKA (reference sequence). V was trimmed by 0 bases and J by 3 bases, leaving 12 bases between them. The CDR3 runs 14 residues.

This clonotype was observed a few times. The chain links TRBV5-1 to TRBJ2-5; the match to TRBD1 covers 10 bases. The CDR3 covers 16 residues. Germline V lookup: CDR1 SGHRS, CDR2 YFSETQ. V dropped 1 base and J dropped 1; count of bases not matched to a gene: 4. CDR3 in DNA: TGCGCCAGCAGCTTGTCCGGGACAGGGGCCCAAGAGACCCAGTACTTC. This translates into CASSLSGTGAQETQYF.

J is TRBJ1-6 and V is TRBV30, with D uncertain. Per the germline V gene, CDR1 is GTSNPN and CDR2 is SVGIG (reference sequence). Trimming pared 3 bases from V and 7 bases from J, leaving 10 bases between. The CDR3 is 13 amino acids. The CDR3 is CAWSDQPNSPLHF. In nucleotides, the CDR3 is TGTGCCTGGAGCGATCAGCCAAATTCACCCCTCCACTTT.

This chain links TRBV29-1 with TRBJ2-5; D is undetermined. Germline assignment: CDR1 SQVTM and CDR2 ANQGSEA. The CDR3 is 13 amino acids. V gave up 3 bases and J gave up 4 bases, with 12 bases separating them. The CDR3 DNA reads TGCAGCGTTGAGCCGGGCCCAAGAGAGACCCAGTACTTC. Amino acid sequence: CSVEPGPRETQYF. The full variable domain, in which reference TRBV29-1 and TRBJ2-5 provide the parts outside the CDR3, is SAVISQKPSRDICQRGTSLTIQCQVDSQVTMMFWYRQQPGQSLTLIATANQGSEATYESGFVIDKFPISRPNLTFSTLTVSNMSPEDSSIYLCSVEPGPRETQYFGPGTRLLVL.